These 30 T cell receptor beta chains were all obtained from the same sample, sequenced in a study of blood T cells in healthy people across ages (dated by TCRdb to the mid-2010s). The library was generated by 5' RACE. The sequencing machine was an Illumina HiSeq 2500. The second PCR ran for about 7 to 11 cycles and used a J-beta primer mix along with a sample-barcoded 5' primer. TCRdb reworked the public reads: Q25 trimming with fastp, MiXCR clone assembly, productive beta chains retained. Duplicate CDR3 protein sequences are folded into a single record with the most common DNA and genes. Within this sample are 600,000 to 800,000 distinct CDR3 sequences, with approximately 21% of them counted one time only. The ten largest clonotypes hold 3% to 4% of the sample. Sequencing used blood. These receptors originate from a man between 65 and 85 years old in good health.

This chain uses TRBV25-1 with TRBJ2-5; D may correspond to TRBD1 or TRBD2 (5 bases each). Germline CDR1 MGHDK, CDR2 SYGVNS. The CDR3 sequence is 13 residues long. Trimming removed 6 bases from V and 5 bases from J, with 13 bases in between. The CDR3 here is CASRLRDGETQYF. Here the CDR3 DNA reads TGTGCCAGCAGACTCCGGGACGGGGAGACCCAGTACTTC. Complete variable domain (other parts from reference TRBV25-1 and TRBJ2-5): EADIYQTPRYLVIGTGKKITLECSQTMGHDKMYWYQQDPGMELHLIHYSYGVNSTEKGDLSSESTVSRIRTEHFPLTLESARPSHTSQYLCASRLRDGETQYFGPGTRLLVL.

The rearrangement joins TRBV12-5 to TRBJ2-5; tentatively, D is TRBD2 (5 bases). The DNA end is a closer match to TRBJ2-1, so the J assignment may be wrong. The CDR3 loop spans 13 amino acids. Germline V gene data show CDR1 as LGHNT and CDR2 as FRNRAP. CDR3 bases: TGTGCTAGTGGTTTGGTACTTGACGGGAAGCAGTTCTTC. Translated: CASGLVLDGKQFF.

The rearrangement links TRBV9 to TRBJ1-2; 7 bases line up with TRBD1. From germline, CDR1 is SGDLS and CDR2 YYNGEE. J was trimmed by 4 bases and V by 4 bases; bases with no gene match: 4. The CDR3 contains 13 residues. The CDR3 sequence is CASSSDRAYGYTF. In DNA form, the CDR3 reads TGTGCCAGCAGCTCTGACAGGGCCTATGGCTACACCTTC. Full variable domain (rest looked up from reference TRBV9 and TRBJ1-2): DSGVTQTPKHLITATGQRVTLRCSPRSGDLSVYWYQQSLDQGLQFLIQYYNGEERAKGNILERFSAQQFPDLHSELNLSSLELGDSALYFCASSSDRAYGYTFGSGTRLTVV.

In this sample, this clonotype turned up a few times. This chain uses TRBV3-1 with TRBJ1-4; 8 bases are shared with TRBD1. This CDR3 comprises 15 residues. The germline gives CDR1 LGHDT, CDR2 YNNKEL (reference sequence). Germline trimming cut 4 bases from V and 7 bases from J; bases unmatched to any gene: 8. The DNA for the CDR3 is TGTGCCAGCAGCCTTGGGTCAGGGGGCCTTGAAAAACTGTTTTTT. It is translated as CASSLGSGGLEKLFF.

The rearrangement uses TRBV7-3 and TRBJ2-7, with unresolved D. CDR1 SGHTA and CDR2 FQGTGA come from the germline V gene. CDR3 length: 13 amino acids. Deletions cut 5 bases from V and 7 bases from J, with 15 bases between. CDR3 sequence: CASSPYRSREQYF. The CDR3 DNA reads TGTGCCAGCAGCCCATACAGATCTCGAGAGCAGTACTTC.

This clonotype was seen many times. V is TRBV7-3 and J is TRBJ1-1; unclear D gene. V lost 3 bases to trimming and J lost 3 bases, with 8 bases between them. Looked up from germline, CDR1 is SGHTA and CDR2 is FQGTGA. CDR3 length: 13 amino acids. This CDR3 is CASSLRIDTEAFF. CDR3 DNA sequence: TGTGCCAGCAGCTTGCGGATAGACACTGAAGCTTTCTTT.

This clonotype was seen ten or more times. CDR3 region: CASSLGSEQFF. The CDR3 bases are TGTGCCAGCAGCCTAGGTAGTGAGCAGTTCTTC. The V gene is TRBV11-2, the J gene TRBJ2-1; D remains unclear. Germline values: CDR1 SGHAT, CDR2 FQNNGV. This CDR3 region has 11 residues. Trimming removed 5 bases at V and 9 bases at J, with 8 bases between.

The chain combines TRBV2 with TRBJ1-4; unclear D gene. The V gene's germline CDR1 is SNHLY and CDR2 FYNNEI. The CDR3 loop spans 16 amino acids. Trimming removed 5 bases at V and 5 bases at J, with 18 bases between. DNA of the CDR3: TGTGCCAGCAGTTCCTTCCCGGGTCAAAAAAATGAAAAACTGTTTTTT. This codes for CASSSFPGQKNEKLFF. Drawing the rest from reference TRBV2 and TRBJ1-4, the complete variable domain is EPEVTQTPSHQVTQMGQEVILRCVPISNHLYFYWYRQILGQKVEFLVSFYNNEISEKSEIFDDQFSVERPDGSNFTLKIRSTKLEDSAMYFCASSSFPGQKNEKLFFGSGTQLSVL.

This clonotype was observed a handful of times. CDR3 sequence reads: CASSYWGLAGDKIRNEQFF. The CDR3 DNA reads as TGTGCCAGCAGTTACTGGGGACTAGCGGGAGACAAAATACGCAATGAGCAGTTCTTC. The rearrangement joins TRBV6-2 or TRBV6-3 to TRBJ2-1; TRBD2 agrees at 14 bases. Losses at the gene ends were 1 base for V and 6 bases for J; bases not matched to a gene: 11. CDR3 size: 19 residues. In germline, CDR1 is MNHEY, CDR2 SVGEGT.

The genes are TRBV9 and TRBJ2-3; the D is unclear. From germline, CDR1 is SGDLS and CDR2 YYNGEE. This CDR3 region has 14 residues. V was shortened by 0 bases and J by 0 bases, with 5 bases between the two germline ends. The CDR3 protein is CASSVALSTDTQYF. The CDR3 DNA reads TGTGCCAGCAGCGTAGCCCTTAGCACAGATACGCAGTATTTT.

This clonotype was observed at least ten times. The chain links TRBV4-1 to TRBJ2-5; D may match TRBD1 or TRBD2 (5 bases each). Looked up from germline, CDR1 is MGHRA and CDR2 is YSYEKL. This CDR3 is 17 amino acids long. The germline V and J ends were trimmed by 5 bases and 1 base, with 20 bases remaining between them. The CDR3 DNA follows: TGCGCCAGCAGCTCCCTCTTTAAGCGGACAACCCAAGAGACCCAGTACTTC. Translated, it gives CASSSLFKRTTQETQYF.

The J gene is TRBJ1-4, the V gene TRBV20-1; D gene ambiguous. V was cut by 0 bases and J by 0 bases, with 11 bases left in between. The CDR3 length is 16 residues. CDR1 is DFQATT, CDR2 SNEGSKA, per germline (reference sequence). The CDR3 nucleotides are TGCAGTGCTAGAGATTGGCAGCTTGCAACTAATGAAAAACTGTTTTTT. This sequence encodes CSARDWQLATNEKLFF.

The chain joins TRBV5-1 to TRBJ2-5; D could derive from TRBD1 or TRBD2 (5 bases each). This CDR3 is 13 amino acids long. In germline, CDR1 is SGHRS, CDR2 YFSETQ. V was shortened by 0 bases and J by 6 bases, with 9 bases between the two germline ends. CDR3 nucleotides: TGCGCCAGCAGCTTGGTTGTGGGACAGACCCAGTACTTC. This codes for CASSLVVGQTQYF.

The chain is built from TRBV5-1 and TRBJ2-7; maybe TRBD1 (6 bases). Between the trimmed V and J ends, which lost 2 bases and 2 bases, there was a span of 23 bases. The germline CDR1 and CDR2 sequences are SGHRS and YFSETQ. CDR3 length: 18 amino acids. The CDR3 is CASSLMGGNGQSTYEQYF. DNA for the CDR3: TGCGCCAGCAGCTTAATGGGTGGAAACGGACAGAGTACCTACGAGCAGTACTTC. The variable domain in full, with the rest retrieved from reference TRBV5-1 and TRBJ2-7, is KAGVTQTPRYLIKTRGQQVTLSCSPISGHRSVSWYQQTPGQGLQFLFEYFSETQRNKGNFPGRFSGRQFSNSRSEMNVSTLELGDSALYLCASSLMGGNGQSTYEQYFGPGTRLTVT.

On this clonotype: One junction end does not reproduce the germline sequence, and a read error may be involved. CDR3 residues: CASSFLQGAYQETQHF. The CDR3, as DNA: TGTGCCAGCAGCTTTCTACAGGGGGCGTACCAAGAGACCCAGCACTTC. This chain links TRBV6-2 or TRBV6-3 with TRBJ2-5; 9 bases map to TRBD1. Germline V CDR1 and CDR2: MNHEY, SVGEGT. CDR3 length: 16 amino acids.

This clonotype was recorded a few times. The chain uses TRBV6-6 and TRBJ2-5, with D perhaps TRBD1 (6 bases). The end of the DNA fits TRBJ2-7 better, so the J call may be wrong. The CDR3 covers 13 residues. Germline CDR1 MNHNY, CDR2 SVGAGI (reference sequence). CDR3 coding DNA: TGTGCCAGCAGTCACAGGGACTCCTACGAGCAGTACTTC. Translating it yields CASSHRDSYEQYF.

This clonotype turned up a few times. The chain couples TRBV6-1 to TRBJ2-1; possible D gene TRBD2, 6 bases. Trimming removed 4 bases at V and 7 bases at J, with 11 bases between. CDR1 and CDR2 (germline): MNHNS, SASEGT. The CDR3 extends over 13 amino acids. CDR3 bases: TGTGCCAGCAGTGGTGGGGGGATAAATGAGCAGTTCTTC. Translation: CASSGGGINEQFF.

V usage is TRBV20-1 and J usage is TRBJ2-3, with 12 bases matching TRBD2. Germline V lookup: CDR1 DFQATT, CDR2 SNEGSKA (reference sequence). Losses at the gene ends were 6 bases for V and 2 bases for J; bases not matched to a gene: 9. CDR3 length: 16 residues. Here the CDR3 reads CSAPTGTSGFTDTQYF. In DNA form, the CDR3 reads TGCAGTGCCCCTACCGGGACTAGCGGGTTCACAGATACGCAGTATTTT.

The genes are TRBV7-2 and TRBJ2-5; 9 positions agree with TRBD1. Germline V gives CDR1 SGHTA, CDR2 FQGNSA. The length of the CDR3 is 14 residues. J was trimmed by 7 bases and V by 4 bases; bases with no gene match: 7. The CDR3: CASSSEDRGGTQYF. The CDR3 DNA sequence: TGTGCCAGCAGCTCAGAGGACAGGGGTGGGACCCAGTACTTC.

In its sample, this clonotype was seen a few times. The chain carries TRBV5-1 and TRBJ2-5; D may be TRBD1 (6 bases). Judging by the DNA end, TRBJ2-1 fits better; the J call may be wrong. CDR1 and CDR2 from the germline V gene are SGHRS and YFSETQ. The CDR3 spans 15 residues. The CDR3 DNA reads TGCGCCAGCAGCTTGGGACAGGCCCCCAGGGATGAGCAGTTCTTC. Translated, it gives CASSLGQAPRDEQFF.

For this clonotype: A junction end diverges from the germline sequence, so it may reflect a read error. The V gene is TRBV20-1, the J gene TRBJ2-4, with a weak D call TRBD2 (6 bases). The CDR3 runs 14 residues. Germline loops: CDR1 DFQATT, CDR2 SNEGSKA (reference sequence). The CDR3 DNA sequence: TGCAGTGCCAGAGCCGAGTCTAGCGCTGCAGTTCAGTACTTC. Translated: CSARAESSAAVQYF.

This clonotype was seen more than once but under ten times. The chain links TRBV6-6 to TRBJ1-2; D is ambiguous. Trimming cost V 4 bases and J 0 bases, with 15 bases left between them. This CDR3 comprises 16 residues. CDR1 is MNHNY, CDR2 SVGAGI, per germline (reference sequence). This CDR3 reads CASSSTLGEANYGYTF. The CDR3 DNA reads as TGTGCCAGCAGTTCCACCCTCGGGGAAGCTAACTATGGCTACACCTTC.

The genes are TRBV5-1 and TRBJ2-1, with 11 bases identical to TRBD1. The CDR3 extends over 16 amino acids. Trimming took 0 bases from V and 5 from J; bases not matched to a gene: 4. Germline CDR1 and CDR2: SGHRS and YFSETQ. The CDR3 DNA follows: TGCGCCAGCAGCTTGGAGGGACAGGGGGTGGACAATGAGCAGTTCTTC. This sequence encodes CASSLEGQGVDNEQFF.

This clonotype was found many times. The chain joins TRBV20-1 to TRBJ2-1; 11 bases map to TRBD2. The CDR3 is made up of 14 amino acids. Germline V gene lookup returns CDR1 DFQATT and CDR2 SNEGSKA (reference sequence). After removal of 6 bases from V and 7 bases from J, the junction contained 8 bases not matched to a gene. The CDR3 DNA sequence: TGCAGTGCGAGCCCACTAGCGGGAGTTAATGAGCAGTTCTTC. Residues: CSASPLAGVNEQFF.

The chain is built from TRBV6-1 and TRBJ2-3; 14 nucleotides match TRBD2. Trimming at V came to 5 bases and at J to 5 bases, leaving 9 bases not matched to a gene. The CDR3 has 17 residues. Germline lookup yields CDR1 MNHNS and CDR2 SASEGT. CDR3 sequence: CASSSSGTSGSIDTQYF. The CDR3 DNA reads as TGTGCCAGCAGTTCTTCCGGGACTAGCGGGAGTATAGATACGCAGTATTTT.

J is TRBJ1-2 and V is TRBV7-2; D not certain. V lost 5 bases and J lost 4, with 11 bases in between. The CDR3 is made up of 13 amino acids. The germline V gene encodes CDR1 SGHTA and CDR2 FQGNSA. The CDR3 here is CASSSGRSYGYTF. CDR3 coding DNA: TGTGCCAGCAGCAGCGGTCGGAGCTATGGCTACACCTTC.

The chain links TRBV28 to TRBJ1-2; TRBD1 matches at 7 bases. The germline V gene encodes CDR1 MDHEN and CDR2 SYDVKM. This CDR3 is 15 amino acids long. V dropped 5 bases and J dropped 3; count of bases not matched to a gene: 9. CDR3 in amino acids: CASSPGQPRDYGYTF. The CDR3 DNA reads TGTGCCAGCAGTCCGGGACAGCCCCGGGACTATGGCTACACCTTC.

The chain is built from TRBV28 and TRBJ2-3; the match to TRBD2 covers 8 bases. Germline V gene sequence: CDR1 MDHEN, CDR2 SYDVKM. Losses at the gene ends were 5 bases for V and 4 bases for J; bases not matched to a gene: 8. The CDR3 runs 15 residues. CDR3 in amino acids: CASSPYGGAADTQYF. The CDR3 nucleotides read TGTGCCAGCAGTCCCTACGGGGGGGCGGCAGATACGCAGTATTTT.

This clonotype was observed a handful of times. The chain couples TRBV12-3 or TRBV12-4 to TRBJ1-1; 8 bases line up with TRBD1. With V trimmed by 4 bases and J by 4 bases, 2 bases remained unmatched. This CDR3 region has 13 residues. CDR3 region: CASSSQGATEAFF. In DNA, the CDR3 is TGTGCCAGCAGTTCTCAGGGGGCCACTGAAGCTTTCTTT.

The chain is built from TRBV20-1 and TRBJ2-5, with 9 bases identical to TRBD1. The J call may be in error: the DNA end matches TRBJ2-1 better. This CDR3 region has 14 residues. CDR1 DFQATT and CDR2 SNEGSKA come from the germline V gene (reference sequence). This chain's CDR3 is CSANPGTGFHEQFF. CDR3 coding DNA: TGCAGTGCCAATCCCGGGACAGGGTTTCATGAGCAGTTCTTC.